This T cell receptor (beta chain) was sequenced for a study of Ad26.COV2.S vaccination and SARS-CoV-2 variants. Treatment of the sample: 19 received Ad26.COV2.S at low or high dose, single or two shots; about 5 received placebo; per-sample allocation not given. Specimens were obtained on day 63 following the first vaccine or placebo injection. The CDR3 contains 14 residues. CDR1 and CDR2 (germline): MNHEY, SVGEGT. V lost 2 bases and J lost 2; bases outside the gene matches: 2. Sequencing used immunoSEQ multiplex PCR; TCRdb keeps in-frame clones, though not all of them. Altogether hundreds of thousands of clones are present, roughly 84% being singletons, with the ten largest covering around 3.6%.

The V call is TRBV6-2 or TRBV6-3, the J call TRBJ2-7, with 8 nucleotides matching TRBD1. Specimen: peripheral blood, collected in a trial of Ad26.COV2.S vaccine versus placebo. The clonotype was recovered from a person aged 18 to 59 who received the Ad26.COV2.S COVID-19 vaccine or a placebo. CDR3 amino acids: CASSYDRGPYEQYF. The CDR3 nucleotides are TGTGCCAGCAGTTACGACAGGGGACCCTACGAGCAGTACTTC.